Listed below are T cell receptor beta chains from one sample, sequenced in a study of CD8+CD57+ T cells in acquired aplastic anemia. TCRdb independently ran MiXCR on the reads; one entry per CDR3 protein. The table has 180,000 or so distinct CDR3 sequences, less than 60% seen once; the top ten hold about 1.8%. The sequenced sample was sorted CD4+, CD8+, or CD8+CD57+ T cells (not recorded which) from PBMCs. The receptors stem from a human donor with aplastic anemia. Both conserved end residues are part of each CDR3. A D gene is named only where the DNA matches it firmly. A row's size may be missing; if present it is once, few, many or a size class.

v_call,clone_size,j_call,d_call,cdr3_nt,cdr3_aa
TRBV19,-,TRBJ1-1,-,TGTGCCAGTACTCACAAAGGGGGAAACACTGAAGCTTTCTTT,CASTHKGGNTEAFF
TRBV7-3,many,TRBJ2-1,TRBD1,TGTGCCAGCAGTTCCGGACAGGGTTCGTACAATGAGCAGTTCTTC,CASSSGQGSYNEQFF
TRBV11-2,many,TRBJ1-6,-,TGTGCCAGCAGCTTAGACTCGCGGCGGGGCTTTCTCTCGGCTTATTCACCCCTCCACTTT,CASSLDSRRGFLSAYSPLHF
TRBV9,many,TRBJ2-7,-,TGTGCCAGCAGCGGACTCAGTTCCTACGAGCAGTACTTC,CASSGLSSYEQYF
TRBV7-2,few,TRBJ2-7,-,TGTGCCAGCAGCTCCAGGGGATCCGGCTCCTACGAGCAGTACTTC,CASSSRGSGSYEQYF
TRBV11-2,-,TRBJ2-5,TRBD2,TGTGCCAGCAGCTCAGGGTTGACTAGCGGCGCACAAGAGACCCAGTACTTC,CASSSGLTSGAQETQYF
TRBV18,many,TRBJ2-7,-,TGTGCCAGCTCTCCGACGGCAGTCGGCGAGCAGTACTTC,CASSPTAVGEQYF
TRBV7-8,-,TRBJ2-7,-,TGTGCCAGCAGCTTAAGACGGGTCGGGACCTACGAGCAGTACTTC,CASSLRRVGTYEQYF
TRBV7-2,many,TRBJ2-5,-,TGTGCCAGCAGCTTAGGATCGACGGTCGGGGAGACCCAGTACTTC,CASSLGSTVGETQYF
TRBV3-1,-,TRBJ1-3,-,TGTGCCAGCACCACGACAGCGAGCTCTGGAAACACCATATATTTT,CASTTTASSGNTIYF
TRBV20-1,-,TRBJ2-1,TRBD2,TGCAGTGCTAGAGATAGGGGGACTAGCGGGATTTGGGCCCTCAATGAGCAGTTCTTC,CSARDRGTSGIWALNEQFF
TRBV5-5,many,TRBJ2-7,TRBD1,TGTGCCAGCAGCTTGGGGGACAGGGACGACGAGCAGTACTTC,CASSLGDRDDEQYF
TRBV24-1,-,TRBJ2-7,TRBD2,TGTGCCACCAGTGTTAGCGGGAGTGGCGAGCAGTACTTC,CATSVSGSGEQYF
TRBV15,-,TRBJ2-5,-,TGTGCCACCAGCAGAGCCCCTAAAGAGGTTGGGACCCAGTACTTC,CATSRAPKEVGTQYF
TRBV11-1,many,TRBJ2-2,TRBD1,TGTGCCAGCAGCTTATACAGGGGGTTTGACACCGGGGAGCTGTTTTTT,CASSLYRGFDTGELFF